Listed below are T cell receptor beta chains from one sample, sequenced in a study of Graves' ophthalmopathy and Graves' hyperthyroidism. TCRdb reprocessed the multiplex PCR reads with MiXCR, giving one entry per CDR3 protein. The table includes 600,000 to 650,000 distinct CDR3 sequences, roughly 20% detected once. The sequencing sample was made of peripheral blood. The receptors come from a young woman with stable Graves' hyperthyroidism. Some clones in this sample may be carry-over from other donors' samples. Both conserved end residues are part of each CDR3. A D gene is named only where the DNA matches it firmly. Size is omitted from some rows. Given values are once, few, many or a class for expanded clones.

j_gene	v_gene	abundance	len	d_gene	CDR3nt	CDR3aa
TRBJ1-2	TRBV10-3	many	16	TRBD1	TGTGCCATCAGTGAGTCGACGGGACAGGGCAACTATGGCTACACCTTC	CAISESTGQGNYGYTF
TRBJ2-5	TRBV28	many	14	.	TGTGCCAGCAAGGGACCTTGGGGAGGAGAGACCCAGTACTTC	CASKGPWGGETQYF
TRBJ1-1	TRBV2	few	14	.	TGTGCCAGCGGCGGGGAGTGGGTGAACACTGAAGCTTTCTTT	CASGGEWVNTEAFF
TRBJ2-2	TRBV5-1	many	15	TRBD1	TGCGCCAGCAGCCCGTCGACAGGGGAAGTCGGGGAGCTGTTTTTT	CASSPSTGEVGELFF
TRBJ1-1	TRBV20-1	many	15	.	TGCAGTGCTAGAGATCGAGGCAGCGCGAACACTGAAGCTTTCTTT	CSARDRGSANTEAFF
TRBJ1-2	TRBV20-1	many	13	.	TGCAGTGCAGCGGACGGCCCTAACTATGGCTACACCTTC	CSAADGPNYGYTF
TRBJ1-5	TRBV11-2	few	17	.	TGTGCCAGCAGTTCAGGCACTGGGGCTTATAGCAATCAGCCCCAGCATTTT	CASSSGTGAYSNQPQHF
TRBJ1-1	TRBV5-4	.	15	.	TGTGCCAGCAGCCCCCCTGGTGATCTTGAGACTGAAGCTTTCTTT	CASSPPGDLETEAFF
TRBJ2-7	TRBV7-9	many	15	TRBD1	TGTGCCAGCAGCTTGGACAGGGGGTTCGCCTACGAGCAGTACTTC	CASSLDRGFAYEQYF
TRBJ1-3	TRBV6-1	many	16	.	TGTGCCAGCAGGAAAATGGACGGTACCTCTGGAAACACCATATATTTT	CASRKMDGTSGNTIYF
TRBJ1-2	TRBV29-1	many	13	.	TGCAGCGTTGATTTGGGGGGGAACTATGGCTACACCTTC	CSVDLGGNYGYTF
TRBJ2-2	TRBV19	many	15	.	TGTGCCAGTAGTATTACGGGTTCGAACACCGGGGAGCTGTTTTTT	CASSITGSNTGELFF
TRBJ1-5	TRBV9	few	22	TRBD1	TGTGCCAGCAGCGTAGAAGCGGCACTCAAGGGGACAGGGGAATATAGCAATCAGCCCCAGCATTTT	CASSVEAALKGTGEYSNQPQHF
TRBJ2-7	TRBV5-1	many	16	.	TGCGCCAGCAGTCTACCACCTAGCGTAGTTAACTACGAGCAGTACTTC	CASSLPPSVVNYEQYF
TRBJ1-1	TRBV6-2/TRBV6-3	many	14	.	TGTGCCAGCAGTTACGTAGCGGAGGACACTGAAGCTTTCTTT	CASSYVAEDTEAFF
TRBJ2-2	TRBV25-1	.	13	.	TGTGCCAGCAGTGAATGGCAGGGGTGGGAGCTGTTTTTT	CASSEWQGWELFF
TRBJ1-1	TRBV11-1	many	14	.	TGTGCCAGCAGTCAACAGGGCGGTAGCACTGAAGCTTTCTTT	CASSQQGGSTEAFF
TRBJ2-3	TRBV12-3/TRBV12-4	many	16	.	TGTGCCAGCAGCCCTACCTTGGTCGGTGGCACAGATACGCAGTATTTT	CASSPTLVGGTDTQYF
TRBJ1-1	TRBV18	many	13	.	TGTGCCAGCTCACGGGACACGAACACTGAAGCTTTCTTT	CASSRDTNTEAFF
TRBJ1-2	TRBV12-3/TRBV12-4	few	14	TRBD1	TGTGCCAGCAGTTACCGGACAGGAAACTATGGCTACACCTTC	CASSYRTGNYGYTF
TRBJ1-5	TRBV6-2/TRBV6-3	many	14	.	TGTGCCAGCAGTTATTTGGGGGGCGGCCAGCCCCAGCATTTT	CASSYLGGGQPQHF
TRBJ2-7	TRBV7-2	many	12	.	TGTGCCAGCAGCTTACAGGGGCTCGAGCAGTACTTC	CASSLQGLEQYF
TRBJ1-2	TRBV5-1	many	14	.	TGCGCCAGCAGCTTGGGGAGGGAGAGTTATGGCTACACCTTC	CASSLGRESYGYTF
TRBJ1-2	TRBV3-1	many	14	TRBD1	TGTGCCAGCAGCCCCGGACAGGGGATAGGCGGCTACACCTTC	CASSPGQGIGGYTF
TRBJ1-1	TRBV7-9	.	12	.	TGTGCCAGCAGCGACTCGAACACTGAAGCTTTCTTT	CASSDSNTEAFF
TRBJ2-7	TRBV11-2	many	13	.	TGTGCCAGCAGCTTAGACGACGCCTACGAGCAGTACTTC	CASSLDDAYEQYF
TRBJ2-2	TRBV14	.	14	.	TGTGCCAGCAGCCCGGGGACCCGCATCGGGGAGCTGTTTTTT	CASSPGTRIGELFF
TRBJ2-2	TRBV7-3	.	15	.	TGTGCCAGCAGCCCCGCGGCAGGGAACACCGGGGAGCTGTTTTTT	CASSPAAGNTGELFF